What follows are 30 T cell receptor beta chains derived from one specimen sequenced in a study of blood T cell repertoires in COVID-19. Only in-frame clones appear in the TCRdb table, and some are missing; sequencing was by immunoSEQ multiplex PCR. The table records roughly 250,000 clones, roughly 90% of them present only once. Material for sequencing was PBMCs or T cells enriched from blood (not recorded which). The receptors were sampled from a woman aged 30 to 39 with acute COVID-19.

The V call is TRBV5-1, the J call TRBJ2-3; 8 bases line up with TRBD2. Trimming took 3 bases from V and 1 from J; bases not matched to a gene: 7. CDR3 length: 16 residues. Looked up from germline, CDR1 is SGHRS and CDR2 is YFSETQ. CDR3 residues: CASSWKAGAGTDTQYF. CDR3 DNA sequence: TGCGCCAGCAGCTGGAAAGCGGGAGCGGGCACAGATACGCAGTATTTT. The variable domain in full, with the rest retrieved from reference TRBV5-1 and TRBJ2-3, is KAGVTQTPRYLIKTRGQQVTLSCSPISGHRSVSWYQQTPGQGLQFLFEYFSETQRNKGNFPGRFSGRQFSNSRSEMNVSTLELGDSALYLCASSWKAGAGTDTQYFGPGTRLTVL.

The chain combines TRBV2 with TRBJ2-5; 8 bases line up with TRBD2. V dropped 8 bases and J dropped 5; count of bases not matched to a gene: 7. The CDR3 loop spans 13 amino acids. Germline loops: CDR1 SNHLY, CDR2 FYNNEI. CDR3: CASQAGGLETQYF. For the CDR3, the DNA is TGTGCCAGCCAGGCGGGGGGTCTGGAGACCCAGTACTTC.

DNA of the CDR3: TGTGCCAGCAGTCCCGCGGGCGGGGAGCTGTTTTTT. Protein: CASSPAGGELFF. This chain uses TRBV28 with TRBJ2-2, with a weak D call TRBD2 (5 bases). V was pared by 5 bases and J by 7 bases, with 8 bases between. The CDR3 is made up of 12 amino acids. The V gene's germline CDR1 is MDHEN and CDR2 SYDVKM.

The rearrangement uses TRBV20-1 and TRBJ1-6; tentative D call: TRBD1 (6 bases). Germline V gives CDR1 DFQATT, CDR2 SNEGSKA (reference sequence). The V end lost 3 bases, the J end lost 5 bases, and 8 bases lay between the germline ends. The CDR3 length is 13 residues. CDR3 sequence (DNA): TGCAGTGCTAGTGCAGGGGATAATTCACCCCTCCACTTT. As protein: CSASAGDNSPLHF.

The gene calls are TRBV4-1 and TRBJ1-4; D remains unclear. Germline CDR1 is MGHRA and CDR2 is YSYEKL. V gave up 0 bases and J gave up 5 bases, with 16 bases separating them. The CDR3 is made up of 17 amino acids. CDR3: CASSQERGQLTNEKLFF. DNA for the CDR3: TGCGCCAGCAGCCAAGAAAGAGGTCAGCTCACCAATGAAAAACTGTTTTTT.

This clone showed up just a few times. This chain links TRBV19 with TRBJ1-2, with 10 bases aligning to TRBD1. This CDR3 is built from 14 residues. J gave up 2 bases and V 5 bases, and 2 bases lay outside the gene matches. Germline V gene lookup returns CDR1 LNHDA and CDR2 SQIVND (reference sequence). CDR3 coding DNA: TGTGCCAGTAGTTCGACAGGGGGCAACTATGGCTACACCTTC. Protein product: CASSSTGGNYGYTF.

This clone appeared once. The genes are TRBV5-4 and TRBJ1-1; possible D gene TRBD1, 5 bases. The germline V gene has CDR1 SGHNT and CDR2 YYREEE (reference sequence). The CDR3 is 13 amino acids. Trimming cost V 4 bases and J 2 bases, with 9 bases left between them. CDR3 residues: CASSRGGNTEAFF. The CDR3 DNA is TGTGCCAGCAGCCGGGGGGGTAACACTGAAGCTTTCTTT.

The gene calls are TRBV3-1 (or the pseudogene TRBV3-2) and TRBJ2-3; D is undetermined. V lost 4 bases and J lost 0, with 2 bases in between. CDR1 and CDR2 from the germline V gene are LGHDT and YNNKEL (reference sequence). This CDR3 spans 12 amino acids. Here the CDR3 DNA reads TGTGCCAGCAGCCCTAGCACAGATACGCAGTATTTT. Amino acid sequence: CASSPSTDTQYF.

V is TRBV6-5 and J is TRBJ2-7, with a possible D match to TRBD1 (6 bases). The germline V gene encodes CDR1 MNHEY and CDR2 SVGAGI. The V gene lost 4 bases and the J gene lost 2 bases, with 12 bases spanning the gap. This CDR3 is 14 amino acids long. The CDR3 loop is CASSWQTGAYEQYF. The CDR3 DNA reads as TGTGCCAGCAGTTGGCAGACAGGAGCCTACGAGCAGTACTTC.

CDR3 nucleotides: TGCGCCAGCAGCCAAGATAAGGGGACTTTCCGTCACAATGAGCAGTTCTTC. The encoded protein is CASSQDKGTFRHNEQFF. This chain joins TRBV4-3 and TRBJ2-1; possibly TRBD2 for D (6 bases). Per the germline V gene, CDR1 is LGHNA and CDR2 is YSLEER. The V gene lost 0 bases and the J gene lost 5 bases, with 17 bases spanning the gap. The CDR3 totals 17 residues.

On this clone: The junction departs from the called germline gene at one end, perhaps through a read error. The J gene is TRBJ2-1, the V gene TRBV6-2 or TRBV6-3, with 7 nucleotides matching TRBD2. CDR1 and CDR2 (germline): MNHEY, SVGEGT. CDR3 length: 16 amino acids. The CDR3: CASSYYPGLSYNVQFF. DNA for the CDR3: TGTGCCAGCAGTTATTACCCGGGACTATCGTACAATGTGCAGTTCTTC.

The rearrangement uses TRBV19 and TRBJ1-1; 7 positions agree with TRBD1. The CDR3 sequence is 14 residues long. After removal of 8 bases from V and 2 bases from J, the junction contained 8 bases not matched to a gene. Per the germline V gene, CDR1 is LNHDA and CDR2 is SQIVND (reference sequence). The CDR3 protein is CASGKGGSNTEAFF. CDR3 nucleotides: TGTGCCAGTGGCAAAGGGGGCTCAAACACTGAAGCTTTCTTT. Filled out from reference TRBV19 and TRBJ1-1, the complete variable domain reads DGGITQSPKYLFRKEGQNVTLSCEQNLNHDAMYWYRQDPGQGLRLIYYSQIVNDFQKGDIAEGYSVSREKKESFPLTVTSAQKNPTAFYLCASGKGGSNTEAFFGQGTRLTVV.

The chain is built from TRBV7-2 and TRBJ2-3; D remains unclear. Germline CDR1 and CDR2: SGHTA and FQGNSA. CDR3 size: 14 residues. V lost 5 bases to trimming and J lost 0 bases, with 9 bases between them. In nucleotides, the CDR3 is TGTGCCAGCAGCCTCCAAACTAGCACAGATACGCAGTATTTT. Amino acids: CASSLQTSTDTQYF. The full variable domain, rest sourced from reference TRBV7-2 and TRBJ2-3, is GAGVSQSPSNKVTEKGKDVELRCDPISGHTALYWYRQSLGQGLEFLIYFQGNSAPDKSGLPSDRFSAERTGGSVSTLTIQRTQQEDSAVYLCASSLQTSTDTQYFGPGTRLTVL.

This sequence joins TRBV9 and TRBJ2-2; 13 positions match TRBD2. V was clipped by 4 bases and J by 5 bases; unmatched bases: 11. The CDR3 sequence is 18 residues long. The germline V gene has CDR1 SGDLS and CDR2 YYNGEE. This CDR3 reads CASSPTGGTSGVTGELFF. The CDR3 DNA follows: TGTGCCAGCAGCCCGACCGGCGGGACTAGCGGGGTTACCGGGGAGCTGTTTTTT.

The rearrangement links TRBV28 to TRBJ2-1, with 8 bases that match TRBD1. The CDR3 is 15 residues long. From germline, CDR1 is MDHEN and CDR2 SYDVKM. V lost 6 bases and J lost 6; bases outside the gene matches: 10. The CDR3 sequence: CASSLDRGLPNEQFF. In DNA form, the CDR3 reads TGTGCCAGCAGCCTCGACAGGGGTCTCCCCAATGAGCAGTTCTTC.

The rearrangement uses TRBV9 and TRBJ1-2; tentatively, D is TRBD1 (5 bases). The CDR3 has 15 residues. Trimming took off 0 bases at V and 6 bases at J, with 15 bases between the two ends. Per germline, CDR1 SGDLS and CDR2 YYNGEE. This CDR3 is CASSVDPQAPDGYTF. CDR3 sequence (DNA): TGTGCCAGCAGCGTAGACCCACAGGCGCCGGATGGCTACACCTTC.

The CDR3 sequence is CASSGPGTSGSGELFF. The DNA of the CDR3 is TGTGCCAGCAGCGGCCCCGGGACTAGCGGGAGTGGGGAGCTGTTTTTT. The chain has TRBV7-9 and TRBJ2-2; 14 bases map to TRBD2. This CDR3 has 16 residues. The germline V gene encodes CDR1 SEHNR and CDR2 FQNEAQ (reference sequence). Trimming at V came to 5 bases and at J to 8 bases, leaving 7 bases not matched to a gene.

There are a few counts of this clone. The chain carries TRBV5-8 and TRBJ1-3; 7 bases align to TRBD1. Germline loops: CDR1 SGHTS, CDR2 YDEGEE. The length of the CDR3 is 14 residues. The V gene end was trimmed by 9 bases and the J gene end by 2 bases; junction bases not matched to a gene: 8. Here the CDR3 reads CAIRPGQAGNTIYF. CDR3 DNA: TGTGCCATCAGACCCGGACAGGCTGGAAACACCATATATTTT.

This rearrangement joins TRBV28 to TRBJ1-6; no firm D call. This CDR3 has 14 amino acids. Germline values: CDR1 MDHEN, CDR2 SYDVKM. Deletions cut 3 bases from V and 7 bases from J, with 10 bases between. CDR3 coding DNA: TGTGCCAGCAGTTTTTACAGTAGAAATTCACCCCTCCACTTT. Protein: CASSFYSRNSPLHF.

In DNA form, the CDR3 reads TGTGCCAGCAGTCAAGGGGGCGACTTATGTGGCGAGCAGTACTTC. Encoded protein: CASSQGGDLCGEQYF. The chain links TRBV21-1 to TRBJ2-7; TRBD1, the D gene given by the table, was not confirmed from the DNA. TRBV21-1 is shown as a pseudogene. There are 15 residues in the CDR3.

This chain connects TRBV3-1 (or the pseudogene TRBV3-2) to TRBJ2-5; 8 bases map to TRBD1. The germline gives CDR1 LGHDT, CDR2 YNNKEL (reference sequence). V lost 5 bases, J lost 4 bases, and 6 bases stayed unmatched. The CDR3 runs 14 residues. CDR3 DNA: TGTGCCAGCAGCGAATATACAGGGGGAGAGACCCAGTACTTC. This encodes CASSEYTGGETQYF.

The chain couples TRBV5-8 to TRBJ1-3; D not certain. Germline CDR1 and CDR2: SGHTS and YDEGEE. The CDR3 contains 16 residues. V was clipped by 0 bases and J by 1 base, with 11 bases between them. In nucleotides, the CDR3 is TGTGCCAGCAGCTTGGTGTCCGGCAGGTCTGGAAACACCATATATTTT. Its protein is CASSLVSGRSGNTIYF.

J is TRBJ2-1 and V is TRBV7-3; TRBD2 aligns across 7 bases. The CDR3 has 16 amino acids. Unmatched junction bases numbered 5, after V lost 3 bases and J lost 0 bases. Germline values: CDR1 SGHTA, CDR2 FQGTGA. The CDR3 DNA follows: TGTGCCAGCAGCTTCTCCGGCGGGAGCTCCTACAATGAGCAGTTCTTC. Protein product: CASSFSGGSSYNEQFF.

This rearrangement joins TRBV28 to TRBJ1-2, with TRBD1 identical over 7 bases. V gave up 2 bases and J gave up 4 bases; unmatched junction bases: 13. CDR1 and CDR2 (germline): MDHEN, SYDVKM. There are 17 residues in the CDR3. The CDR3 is CASSLRQGVAAVYGYTF. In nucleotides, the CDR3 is TGTGCCAGCAGTTTAAGACAGGGTGTGGCGGCGGTCTATGGCTACACCTTC.

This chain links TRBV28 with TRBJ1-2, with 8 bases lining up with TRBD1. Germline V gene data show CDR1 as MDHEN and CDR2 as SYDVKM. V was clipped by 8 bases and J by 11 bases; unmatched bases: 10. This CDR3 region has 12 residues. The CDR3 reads CASGQGFRGYTF. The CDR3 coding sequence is TGTGCCAGCGGACAGGGATTTCGGGGGTACACCTTC.

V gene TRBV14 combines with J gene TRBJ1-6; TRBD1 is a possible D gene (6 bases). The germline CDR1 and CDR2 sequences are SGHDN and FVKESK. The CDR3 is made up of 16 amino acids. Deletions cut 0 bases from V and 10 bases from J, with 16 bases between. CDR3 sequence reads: CASSQDRTGWLSPLHF. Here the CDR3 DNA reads TGTGCCAGCAGCCAAGACAGAACAGGGTGGTTGTCACCCCTCCACTTT.

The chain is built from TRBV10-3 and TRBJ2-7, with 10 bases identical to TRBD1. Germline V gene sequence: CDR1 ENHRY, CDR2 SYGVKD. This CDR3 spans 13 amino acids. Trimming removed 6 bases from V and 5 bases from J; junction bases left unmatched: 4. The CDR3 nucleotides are TGTGCCATCAGGGGACAGGGGAGGGACGAGCAGTACTTC. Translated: CAIRGQGRDEQYF.

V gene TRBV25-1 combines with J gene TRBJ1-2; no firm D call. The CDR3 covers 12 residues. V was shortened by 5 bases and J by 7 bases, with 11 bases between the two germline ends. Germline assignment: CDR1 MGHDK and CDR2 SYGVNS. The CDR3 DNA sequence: TGTGCCAGCAGTCCGCGGGGTGGTGGCTACACCTTC. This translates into CASSPRGGGYTF.

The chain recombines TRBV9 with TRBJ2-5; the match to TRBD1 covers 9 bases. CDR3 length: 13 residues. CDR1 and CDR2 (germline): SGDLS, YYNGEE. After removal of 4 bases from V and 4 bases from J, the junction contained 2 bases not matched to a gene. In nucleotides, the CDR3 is TGTGCCAGCAGCACGACAGGGGGAGAGACCCAGTACTTC. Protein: CASSTTGGETQYF. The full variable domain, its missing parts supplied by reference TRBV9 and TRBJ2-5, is DSGVTQTPKHLITATGQRVTLRCSPRSGDLSVYWYQQSLDQGLQFLIQYYNGEERAKGNILERFSAQQFPDLHSELNLSSLELGDSALYFCASSTTGGETQYFGPGTRLLVL.

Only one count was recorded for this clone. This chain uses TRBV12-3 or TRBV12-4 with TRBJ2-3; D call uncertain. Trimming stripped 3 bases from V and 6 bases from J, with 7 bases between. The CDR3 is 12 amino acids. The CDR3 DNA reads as TGTGCCAGCAGTTTTAGCAGCGATACGCAGTATTTT. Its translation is CASSFSSDTQYF.